The rows below give T cell receptor beta chains drawn from one sample of a study of CD8+ T cells in alopecia areata. Sequencing used immunoSEQ multiplex PCR; TCRdb keeps in-frame clones, though not all of them. The sample has hundreds of thousands of clones; 66% are singletons. Sample: CD4+ T cells sorted from blood, taken at approximately week 42, from a patient treated with tofacitinib. All receptors come from a human donor with alopecia areata. Both conserved end residues are part of each CDR3. The D gene is left open where the match is weak. Clone size is not always given. Where it is, it says once, few, many or a class for expanded clones.

j_call | d_call | v_call | clone_size | cdr3_aa | cdr3_nt
TRBJ2-7 | TRBD1 | TRBV6-1 | - | CASREGQGSSYEQYF | TGTGCCAGCAGAGAGGGACAGGGGTCATCCTACGAGCAGTACTTC
TRBJ2-5 | - | TRBV5-6 | - | CASSLRNLEETQYF | TGTGCCAGCAGCTTGCGGAACCTAGAGGAGACCCAGTACTTC
TRBJ2-1 | - | TRBV14 | - | CASSQDLLDEQFF | TGTGCCAGCAGCCAAGATCTTTTGGATGAGCAGTTCTTC
TRBJ2-5 | - | TRBV15 | - | CATRIPAQETQYF | TGTGCCACCAGGATCCCGGCGCAAGAGACCCAGTACTTC
TRBJ2-3 | - | TRBV29-1 | - | CSSVGTVLTDTQYF | TGCAGCTCAGTGGGGACGGTTCTCACAGATACGCAGTATTTT
TRBJ1-1 | - | TRBV29-1 | few | CSVETRLNTEAFF | TGCAGCGTTGAAACCAGACTGAACACTGAAGCTTTCTTT
TRBJ2-3 | TRBD2 | TRBV5-6 | - | CASSLDPSGSTDTQYF | TGTGCCAGCAGCTTGGATCCTAGCGGGAGTACAGATACGCAGTATTTT
TRBJ1-2 | - | TRBV30 | - | CAWSVSSSLGYTF | TGTGCCTGGAGTGTAAGCTCCAGCCTCGGCTACACCTTC
TRBJ1-6 | - | TRBV4-3 | few | CASSQSPRNNSPLHF | TGCGCCAGCAGCCAATCACCCAGAAATAATTCACCCCTCCACTTT
TRBJ2-2 | - | TRBV30 | - | CAWRGNTGELFF | TGTGCCTGGAGGGGAAACACCGGGGAGCTGTTTTTT
TRBJ1-5 | - | TRBV2 | once | CASSESGAVNQPQHF | TGTGCCAGCAGTGAATCGGGGGCAGTCAATCAGCCCCAGCATTTT
TRBJ2-5 | - | TRBV5-1 | once | CASSLARQAQETQYF | TGCGCCAGCAGCTTGGCCAGGCAGGCTCAAGAGACCCAGTACTTC
TRBJ2-1 | - | TRBV7-8 | few | CASRPKGFSGNEQFF | TGTGCCAGCAGGCCAAAAGGGTTTAGTGGCAATGAGCAGTTCTTC
TRBJ1-5 | TRBD1 | TRBV4-1 | - | CASKGQGNQPQHF | TGCGCCAGCAAGGGACAGGGAAATCAGCCCCAGCATTTT
TRBJ2-7 | - | TRBV4-3 | once | CASSQDGAYGQYF | TGCGCCAGCAGCCAAGATGGGGCATACGGGCAGTACTTC
TRBJ1-3 | - | TRBV7-6 | - | CASTSVGAGVGNTIYF | TGTGCCAGCACCTCGGTAGGCGCAGGTGTTGGAAACACCATATATTTT
TRBJ2-5 | - | TRBV30 | - | CAWSVPPVGETQYF | TGTGCCTGGAGTGTTCCCCCTGTCGGAGAGACCCAGTACTTC
TRBJ1-5 | - | TRBV2 | - | CASSDLSGVWNQPQHF | TGTGCCAGCAGTGATCTCTCAGGGGTGTGGAATCAGCCCCAGCATTTT
TRBJ1-1 | - | TRBV6-5 | - | CAAEGVLGTEAFF | TGTGCCGCGGAGGGGGTGTTGGGCACTGAAGCTTTCTTT
TRBJ2-1 | TRBD2 | TRBV29-1 | many | CAGASSYNEQFF | TGCGCGGGAGCGAGCTCCTACAATGAGCAGTTCTTC
TRBJ1-4 | - | TRBV15 | - | CATTGGRTNEKLFF | TGTGCCACCACAGGAGGGAGAACTAATGAAAAACTGTTTTTT
TRBJ1-2 | TRBD1 | TRBV7-2 | few | CATSDRGNYGYTF | TGTGCCACCTCGGACAGGGGGAACTATGGCTACACCTTC
TRBJ1-4 | TRBD1 | TRBV29-1 | - | CSVGQPGGNEKLFF | TGCAGCGTTGGCCAGCCAGGGGGTAATGAAAAACTGTTTTTT
TRBJ1-5 | - | TRBV30 | - | CAWSPDKGQPQHF | TGTGCCTGGAGTCCAGATAAGGGGCAGCCCCAGCATTTT
TRBJ2-5 | - | TRBV7-2 | - | CASSPGAGETQYF | TGTGCCAGCAGCCCAGGGGCGGGGGAGACCCAGTACTTC
TRBJ1-2 | TRBD1 | TRBV30 | - | CAGASGQQNYGYTF | TGTGCCGGAGCCTCGGGACAGCAAAACTATGGCTACACCTTC
TRBJ2-7 | TRBD1 | TRBV5-8 | - | CASSRDRGHEQYF | TGTGCCAGCAGCCGGGACAGGGGTCACGAGCAGTACTTC
TRBJ1-5 | - | TRBV27 | - | CASSLGQGLRPQHF | TGTGCCAGCAGTTTGGGGCAGGGGTTACGGCCCCAGCATTTT